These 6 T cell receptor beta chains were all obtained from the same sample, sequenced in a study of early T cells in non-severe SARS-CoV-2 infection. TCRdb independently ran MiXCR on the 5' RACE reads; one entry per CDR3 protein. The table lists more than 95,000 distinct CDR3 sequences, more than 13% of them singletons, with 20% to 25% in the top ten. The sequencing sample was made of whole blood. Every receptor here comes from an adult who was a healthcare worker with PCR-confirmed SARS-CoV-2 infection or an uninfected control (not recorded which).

This CDR3 reads CASSPYSADTRTTRGYTF. The CDR3 coding sequence is TGTGCCAGCAGCCCGTATTCCGCGGATACCCGAACCACGCGAGGCTACACCTTC. This chain connects TRBV3-1 to TRBJ1-2; unclear D gene. Trimming left V 4 bases short and J 8 bases short, with 29 bases between. The CDR3 length is 18 residues. Germline V gives CDR1 LGHDT, CDR2 YNNKEL (reference sequence).

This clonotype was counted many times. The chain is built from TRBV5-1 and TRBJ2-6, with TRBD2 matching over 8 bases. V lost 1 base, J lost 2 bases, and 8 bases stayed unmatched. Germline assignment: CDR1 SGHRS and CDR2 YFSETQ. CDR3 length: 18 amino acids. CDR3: CASSLLSGTSPGANVLTF. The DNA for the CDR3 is TGCGCCAGCAGCTTGCTGTCCGGGACTAGTCCTGGGGCCAACGTCCTGACTTTC.

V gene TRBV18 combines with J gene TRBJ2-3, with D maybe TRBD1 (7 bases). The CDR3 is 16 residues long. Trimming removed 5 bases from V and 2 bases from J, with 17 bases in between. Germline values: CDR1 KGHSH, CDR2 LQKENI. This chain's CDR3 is CASSAGQRISTDTQYF. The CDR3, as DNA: TGTGCCAGCTCAGCGGGACAGAGAATCTCCACAGATACGCAGTATTTT.

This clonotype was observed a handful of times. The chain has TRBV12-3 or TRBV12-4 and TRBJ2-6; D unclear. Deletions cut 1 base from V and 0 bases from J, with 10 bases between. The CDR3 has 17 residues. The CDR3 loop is CASSLGVRLSGANVLTF. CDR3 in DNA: TGTGCCAGCAGTTTAGGGGTGCGACTCTCTGGGGCCAACGTCCTGACTTTC.

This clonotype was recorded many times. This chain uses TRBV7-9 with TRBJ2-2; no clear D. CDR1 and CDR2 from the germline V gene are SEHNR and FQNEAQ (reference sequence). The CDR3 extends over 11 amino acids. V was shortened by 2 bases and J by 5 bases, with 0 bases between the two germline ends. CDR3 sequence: CASSLTGELFF. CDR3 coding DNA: TGTGCCAGCAGCTTAACCGGGGAGCTGTTTTTT.

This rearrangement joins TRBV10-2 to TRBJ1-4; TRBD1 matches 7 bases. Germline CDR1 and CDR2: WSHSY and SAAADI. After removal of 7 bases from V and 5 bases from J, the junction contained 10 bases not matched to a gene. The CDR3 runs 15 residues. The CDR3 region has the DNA TGCGCCAGCAAGGACAGGCCGGACCGAAATGAAAAACTGTTTTTT. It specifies CASKDRPDRNEKLFF.